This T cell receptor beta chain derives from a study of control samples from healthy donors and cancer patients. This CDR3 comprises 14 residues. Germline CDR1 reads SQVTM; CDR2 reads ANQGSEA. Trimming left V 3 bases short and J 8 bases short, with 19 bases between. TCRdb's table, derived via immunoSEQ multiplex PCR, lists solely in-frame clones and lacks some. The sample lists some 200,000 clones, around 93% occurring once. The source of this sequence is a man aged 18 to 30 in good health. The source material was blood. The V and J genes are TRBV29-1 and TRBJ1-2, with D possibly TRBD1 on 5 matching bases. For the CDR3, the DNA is TGCAGCGTTGAGTTCCTACGACAGCCCAAGGGCTACACCTTC. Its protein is CSVEFLRQPKGYTF.